These 13 T cell receptor beta chains came from one sample sequenced in a study of cytomegalovirus exposure and HLA in healthy donors. Both 60 Vbeta primers and 13 Jbeta primers went into the PCR. Sequenced by immunoSEQ multiplex PCR; TCRdb stores in-frame clones only, minus some. The repertoire holds about 140,000 clones, with 75% to 90% as singletons. Specimen: PBMCs. These receptors were taken from a man aged 40-49 years in good health and CMV-seronegative.

The table lists this clone with a few counts. This chain joins TRBV7-9 and TRBJ1-1; a possible D gene is TRBD1 (5 bases). Germline V gene sequence: CDR1 SEHNR, CDR2 FQNEAQ (reference sequence). V was trimmed by 5 bases and J by 1 base, leaving 11 bases between them. There are 14 residues in the CDR3. CDR3 amino acids: CASSLRTSNTEAFF. CDR3 bases: TGTGCCAGCAGCCTTCGGACATCGAACACTGAAGCTTTCTTT.

This clone appeared a single time. V is TRBV14 and J is TRBJ1-1; maybe TRBD1 (6 bases). V gave up 4 bases and J gave up 8 bases, with 11 bases separating them. This CDR3 is 12 amino acids long. Per germline, CDR1 SGHDN and CDR2 FVKESK. CDR3 protein: CASSRQGQEAFF. For the CDR3, the DNA is TGTGCCAGCAGCCGCCAAGGACAGGAAGCTTTCTTT.

The chain recombines TRBV7-9 with TRBJ1-2; no definite D call. The length of the CDR3 is 14 residues. V lost 2 bases and J 5 bases, leaving 12 bases between the germline ends. Germline assignment: CDR1 SEHNR and CDR2 FQNEAQ (reference sequence). Here the CDR3 reads CASSLFPNRYGYTF. Here the CDR3 DNA reads TGTGCCAGCAGCTTATTCCCAAACCGGTATGGCTACACCTTC.

The chain combines TRBV5-1 with TRBJ2-6, with a tentative D call TRBD1 (5 bases). Germline values: CDR1 SGHRS, CDR2 YFSETQ. V lost 7 bases and J lost 0, with 14 bases in between. The CDR3 loop spans 16 amino acids. For the CDR3, the DNA is TGCGCCAGCTCCCGGACATTAGACTCTGGGGCCAACGTCCTGACTTTC. Its translation is CASSRTLDSGANVLTF.

The chain uses TRBV5-6 and TRBJ1-1; TRBD1 matches at 9 bases. This CDR3 has 15 amino acids. Trimming at V came to 1 base and at J to 6 bases, leaving 7 bases not matched to a gene. Germline CDR1 reads SGHDT; CDR2 reads YYEEEE. This CDR3 is CASSLRGQGFAEAFF. The CDR3 nucleotides are TGTGCCAGCAGCTTGCGGGGACAGGGCTTCGCTGAAGCTTTCTTT.

The chain carries TRBV9 and TRBJ2-5, with TRBD2 matching over 11 bases. The germline V gene encodes CDR1 SGDLS and CDR2 YYNGEE. V shed 3 bases and J 5 bases; nucleotides not matched to a gene: 12. This CDR3 is 17 amino acids long. The CDR3 loop reads CASSEHPVAGGRETQYF. In DNA, the CDR3 is TGTGCCAGCAGCGAGCACCCTGTAGCGGGGGGGCGGGAGACCCAGTACTTC.

V usage is TRBV27 and J usage is TRBJ1-4, with D unresolved. Germline CDR1 MNHEY, CDR2 SMNVEV (reference sequence). This CDR3 has 14 residues. The V and J ends lost 3 bases and 8 bases respectively, with 13 bases between them. This CDR3 reads CASSLEGAGEKLFF. DNA for the CDR3: TGTGCCAGCAGTTTGGAGGGTGCCGGCGAAAAACTGTTTTTT.

The count of this clone is one. The chain carries TRBV28 and TRBJ2-3; TRBD2 aligns across 10 bases. Losses at the gene ends were 2 bases for V and 1 base for J; bases not matched to a gene: 3. Germline V CDR1 and CDR2: MDHEN, SYDVKM. This CDR3 has 16 residues. Here the CDR3 DNA reads TGTGCCAGCAGTTTAGGGCTAGCGGGGGGCACAGATACGCAGTATTTT. Amino acid sequence: CASSLGLAGGTDTQYF.

V is TRBV11-3 and J is TRBJ2-1, with 7 positions matching TRBD2. The CDR3 totals 14 residues. CDR1 is SGHNT, CDR2 YENEEA, per germline. Unmatched junction bases numbered 3, after V lost 3 bases and J lost 4 bases. CDR3 DNA sequence: TGTGCCAGCAGCTTCCAGGGAGGGTACAATGAGCAGTTCTTC. Its protein is CASSFQGGYNEQFF.

V gene TRBV10-3 combines with J gene TRBJ2-3; tentatively, D is TRBD2 (6 bases). The CDR3 extends over 14 amino acids. The germline gives CDR1 ENHRY, CDR2 SYGVKD. Trimming removed 3 bases at V and 11 bases at J, with 18 bases between. The CDR3 protein is CAISDQETRDGQYF. CDR3 sequence (DNA): TGTGCCATCAGTGATCAGGAGACTAGGGATGGGCAGTATTTT.

This clone was seen a single time. The rearrangement links TRBV29-1 to TRBJ1-1, with 7 bases that match TRBD1. V trimming: 2 bases; J trimming: 5 bases; junction bases outside the gene matches: 2. From germline, CDR1 is SQVTM and CDR2 ANQGSEA. This CDR3 contains 12 residues. The CDR3 reads CSVEKGATEAFF. CDR3 coding DNA: TGCAGCGTTGAAAAGGGGGCAACTGAAGCTTTCTTT.

The chain joins TRBV6-5 to TRBJ2-5; 7 positions match TRBD1. Judging by the DNA end, TRBJ2-7 fits better; the J call may be wrong. Germline V lookup: CDR1 MNHEY, CDR2 SVGAGI. This CDR3 has 12 amino acids. CDR3 nucleotide sequence: TGTGCCAGCAGATCAGACAGGGCCGAGCAGTACTTC. Amino acids: CASRSDRAEQYF.

The genes are TRBV28 and TRBJ1-2, with 10 bases fitting TRBD1. The CDR3 is made up of 13 amino acids. CDR1 and CDR2 (germline): MDHEN, SYDVKM. The V gene end was trimmed by 6 bases and the J gene end by 7 bases; junction bases not matched to a gene: 5. The CDR3 loop reads CASRPRQGAGYTF. The CDR3 region has the DNA TGTGCCAGCAGACCCCGACAGGGGGCTGGCTACACCTTC.